This section outlines one TCR beta chain sequence together with its context. Its target is unknown. The sample is drawn from a study of shared clonotypes between healthy human individuals. Study-level points and caveats: Across several donors, naive CD4 shared 5% to 6%, naive CD8 3.5% to 4%, memory CD4 roughly 2.3%, memory CD8 about 0.38%. Unshared clonotypes carried lower generation probabilities than those common to all four donors.

Evenly divided among several immunoSEQ plates was the genomic DNA of each subset. Per the authors' pipeline: Junction-only immunoSEQ data arrived without quality scores, meaning filtering differed. Clones were read by immunoSEQ multiplex PCR, and TCRdb kept only the in-frame ones, dropping some. Clonal size and the V and J genes are those of that table, whereas D and trimming came from the DNA. The table lists a few million clones, 93% of them singletons. Sequenced: naive CD4+ T cells from PBMCs. The subset is: CD45RA+ positively selected. This receptor was obtained from a man in his late teens or twenties in good health. Some clones in this sample may be carry-over from other donors' samples.

The DNA of the CDR3 is TGTGCCAGCAGCACCCATCAGACTAGCGGAAAAGGGGAGCTGTTTTTT. This gives the protein CASSTHQTSGKGELFF. The chain recombines TRBV7-2 with TRBJ2-2; 9 bases line up with TRBD2. This CDR3 has 16 amino acids. Losses at the gene ends were 5 bases for V and 8 bases for J; bases not matched to a gene: 12. The germline V gene has CDR1 SGHTA and CDR2 FQGNSA.